This T cell receptor beta chain was sequenced during a study of blood T cell repertoires in COVID-19. Study summary: T cells, B-cell-depleted T cells, or PBMCs provided the cDNA or gDNA that served as material.

Enrolment of Seattle patients took place during active infection, and they were followed longitudinally. Per the germline V gene, CDR1 is MNHNY and CDR2 is SVGAGI (reference sequence). The CDR3 contains 14 residues. V was cut by 6 bases and J by 0 bases, with 8 bases left in between. Method: immunoSEQ multiplex PCR; TCRdb's copy keeps in-frame clones and lacks some. The repertoire includes 55,000 to 65,000 clones, 80% to 90% of them detected once, and about 30% sits in the top ten. Sequenced: peripheral blood. The clonotype was recovered from a man aged 55 to 70 with COVID-19, enrolled during active disease. The J gene is TRBJ1-4, the V gene TRBV6-6; tentatively, D is TRBD1 (5 bases). CDR3 sequence reads: CASRQDATNEKLFF. CDR3 in DNA: TGTGCCAGCAGACAGGATGCAACTAATGAAAAACTGTTTTTT.